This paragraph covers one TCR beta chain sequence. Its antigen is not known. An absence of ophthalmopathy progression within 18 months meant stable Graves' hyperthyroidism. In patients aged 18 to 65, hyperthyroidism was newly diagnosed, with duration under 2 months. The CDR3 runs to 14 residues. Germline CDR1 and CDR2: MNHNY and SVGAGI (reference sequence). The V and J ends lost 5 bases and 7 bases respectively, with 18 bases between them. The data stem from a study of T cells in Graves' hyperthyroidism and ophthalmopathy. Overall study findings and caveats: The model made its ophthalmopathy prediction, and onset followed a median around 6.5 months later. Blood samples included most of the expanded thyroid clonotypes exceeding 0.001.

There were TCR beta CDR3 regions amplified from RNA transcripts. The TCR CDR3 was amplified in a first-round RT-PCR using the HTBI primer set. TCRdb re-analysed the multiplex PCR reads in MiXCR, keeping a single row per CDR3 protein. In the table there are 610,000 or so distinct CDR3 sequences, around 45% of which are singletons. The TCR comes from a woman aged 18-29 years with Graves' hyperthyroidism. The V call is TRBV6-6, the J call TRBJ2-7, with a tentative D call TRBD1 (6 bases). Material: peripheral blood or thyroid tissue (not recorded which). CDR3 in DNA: TGTGCCAGCAGTCGTCAGGGGTTCTACAATGAGCAGTACTTC. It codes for CASSRQGFYNEQYF.